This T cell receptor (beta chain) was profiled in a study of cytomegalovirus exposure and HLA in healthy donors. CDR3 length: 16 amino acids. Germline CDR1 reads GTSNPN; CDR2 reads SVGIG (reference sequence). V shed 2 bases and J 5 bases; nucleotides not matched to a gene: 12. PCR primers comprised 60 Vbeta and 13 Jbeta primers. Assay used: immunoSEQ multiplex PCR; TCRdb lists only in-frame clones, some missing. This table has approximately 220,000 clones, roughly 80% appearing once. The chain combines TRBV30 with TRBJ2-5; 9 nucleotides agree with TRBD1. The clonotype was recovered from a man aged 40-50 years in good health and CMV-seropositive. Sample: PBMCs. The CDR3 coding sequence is TGTGCCTGGAGTTCCTTCCGACAGGGGGGGACTGAGACCCAGTACTTC. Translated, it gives CAWSSFRQGGTETQYF.